This T cell receptor (beta chain) was captured in a study of graft-versus-host responses after intestinal transplantation (dated by TCRdb to about 2021). Regarding the research as a whole: The transplants that recipients received were multivisceral, liver-intestinal, or isolated intestinal. A peak of at least 4% donor T cells among recipient peripheral blood mononuclear cells was the definition used for donor T cell macrochimerism. The cohort enrolled 24 intestinal transplant recipients including one retransplant, and a few patients lacking pretransplant specimens were excluded. Samples from three later patients were sequenced in-house on an Illumina MiSeq with MiXCR processing rather than by the commercial service. Alloreactive clones were identified by sequencing pre-transplant mixed lymphocyte reaction products and comparing these products with unstimulated pre-transplant donor and recipient T cells. All recipients received anti-thymocyte globulin induction followed by maintenance tacrolimus and steroids for roughly 3 years. After intestinal transplantation, graft-versus-host and host-versus-graft alloreactive T cell clones were followed in the graft, circulation and bone marrow using bulk TCR-beta CDR3 sequencing.

Library construction relied on the immunoSEQ multiplex PCR assay. In most patients, genomic DNA was isolated using the Qiagen DNeasy Blood and Tissue Kit and sent frozen to Adaptive Biotechnologies for TCR sequencing. High-throughput TCR-beta CDR3 sequencing of genomic DNA from most patients was performed by Adaptive Biotechnologies. The authors processed their data as follows. TCR sequencing data for around 19 patients were retrieved from Adaptive's ImmunoSEQ software; a few other patients were processed with MiXCR and VDJtools. To correct CD4 versus CD8 sorting errors, sequences present in both subsets at a frequency ratio below 5:1 were removed. CDR3 nucleotide sequences shared between donor and recipient were removed because their origin could not be assigned. Alloreactive clones required at least 2-fold expansion over unstimulated cells and minimum CFSE-low frequency of 0.002% (template counts) or 0.001% (read counts). Mappable clones were those detected in sequenced pre-transplant spleen, lymph node, or MLR CFSE-low populations of the donor or recipient. Cumulative frequency of alloreactive clones was calculated as a percentage of all sequences weighted by copy number. This immuneACCESS table, as held by TCRdb, lists in-frame sequences with V and J called but not all clones. Of the missing ones, under half trace to an unresolved V gene in checked studies; the others have no known cause. V, J and clone size derive from that table, while D and trimming were established from the DNA sequence. This sample is represented by tens of thousands of clones; around 89% of them were singletons. The top ten clonotypes cover less than 4.5% of the sample.

For this clone: It has no known antigen specificity. No base quality values were provided; no much bigger clone lies one nucleotide off.

The investigation overall reported the following: GvH clones were detected in recipient bone marrow, and some of these GvH clones were observed earlier in ileal mucosa or blood, consistent with an intestinal mucosal origin. Early after transplant, peak levels of circulating GvH clones were associated with declines in HvG clones. In the allografts of patients with donor T cell macrochimerism, GvH to HvG T cell clonal ratios were high. Conclusions were limited by the relatively low number and heterogeneity of intestinal transplant patients.

Trimming costs V 4 bases and J 4 bases, and their ends lie 13 bases apart. The cysteine opens and the phenylalanine closes a CDR3 of 14 amino acids. The kept DNA is CDR3 alone, 42 bases in frame from the first base. Per the germline V gene (reference sequence), SEHNR is the CDR1 and FQNEAQ is the CDR2. The time point label for this specimen denotes: cells obtained before transplantation from donor or recipient. CD3+CD4+ and CD3+CD8+ populations were FACS-sorted from unstimulated pre-transplant donor and recipient cells taken from spleen or lymph nodes. This TCR derives from a human donor who was the organ donor for an intestinal transplant. Recombination joined TRBV7-9 with TRBJ2-5, with the identity of the D gene unclear. The sequenced sample was unstimulated CD8+ T cells sorted from spleen or lymph node cells, obtained before transplant. The bases read TGTGCCAGCAGCTCAAGCCTTAACCCAGAGACCCAGTACTTC. It translates as CASSSSLNPETQYF.